The 30 T cell receptor beta chains below were found in one sample sequenced in a study of human CD8 memory T cell subsets. Libraries targeted TCR beta using 5' RACE with UMIs. Reanalyzing the 5' RACE reads, TCRdb keeps one entry per CDR3 protein, without DNA. Listed are about 10,000 distinct CDR3 sequences; over 8.5% falls within the top ten. The specimen sequenced was CD8+ T cells from PBMCs. All receptors derive from a human donor in good health.

The V gene is TRBV20-1, the J gene TRBJ2-7; absent DNA, TCRdb's TRBD2 call cannot be checked. CDR3 length equals 15 residues. Per the germline V gene, CDR1 is DFQATT and CDR2 is SNEGSKA (reference sequence). The CDR3 is CSAHLSGKNPYEQYF.

This sequence joins TRBV6-5 and TRBJ2-7. This CDR3 comprises 12 residues. Germline V CDR1 and CDR2: MNHEY, SVGAGI. The CDR3 loop reads CASTGNRYEQYF.

This clonotype is identified as medium-sized from frequency. The V call is TRBV28, the J call TRBJ2-7; TCRdb outputs TRBD1, but without DNA this stays unchecked. The germline V gene encodes CDR1 MDHEN and CDR2 SYDVKM. This CDR3 has 16 amino acids. The CDR3 is CASSRGQGVISYEQYF.

The chain uses TRBV6-2 or TRBV6-3 and TRBJ2-2; with no DNA, the TCRdb D assignment of TRBD1 cannot be verified. Germline CDR1 reads MNHEY; CDR2 reads SVGEGT. The CDR3 has 22 residues. CDR3 in amino acids: CASSARVRMTGVGLRFTGELFF.

Considering frequency, this clonotype is medium-sized. V is TRBV13 and J is TRBJ2-3; the TCRdb call, TRBD1, lacks DNA for checking. There are 18 residues in the CDR3. Germline-derived CDR1 and CDR2 are PRHDT and FYEKMQ (reference sequence). The CDR3 region is CASSPTPEAGYSTDTQYF.

The chain couples TRBV11-2 to TRBJ2-1; TCRdb calls TRBD2, which cannot be checked without DNA. The length of the CDR3 is 15 residues. Germline CDR1 is SGHAT and CDR2 is FQNNGV. CDR3 sequence reads: CASSLNSGGPSPQFF.

The chain carries TRBV7-2 and TRBJ1-5. This CDR3 comprises 16 residues. CDR1 is SGHTA, CDR2 FQGNSA, per germline. The chain's CDR3 is CASSPEGGISNQPQHF.

V is TRBV3-1 and J is TRBJ2-7; TCRdb's D gene call, TRBD1, goes unchecked for lack of DNA. The CDR3 has 15 residues. CDR1 is LGHDT and CDR2 is YNNKEL in the germline V gene (reference sequence). CDR3 residues: CASSQESTPGDEQYF.

The J gene is TRBJ1-2, the V gene TRBV2; checking the TCRdb D call of TRBD1 is not possible without DNA. Germline assignment: CDR1 SNHLY and CDR2 FYNNEI. This CDR3 comprises 15 residues. The CDR3 region is CASSELGGLNYGYTF.

V and J are TRBV4-1 and TRBJ2-7. The CDR3 is made up of 14 amino acids. Per the germline V gene, CDR1 is MGHRA and CDR2 is YSYEKL. This CDR3 reads CASSQDFLASEQYF.

The rearrangement joins TRBV20-1 to TRBJ2-1; as DNA is missing, the TRBD2 call by TCRdb cannot be tested. This CDR3 region has 18 residues. Germline loops: CDR1 DFQATT, CDR2 SNEGSKA (reference sequence). The CDR3 sequence: CSARSPGLAGGRYNEQFF.

This chain joins TRBV6-5 and TRBJ2-2; TCRdb calls TRBD2, which cannot be checked without DNA. CDR1 and CDR2 from the germline V gene are MNHEY and SVGAGI. This CDR3 is 16 amino acids long. CDR3 protein: CASSYSLAGHTGELFF.

The CDR3 sequence: CSARRLADNEQFF. The chain recombines TRBV20-1 with TRBJ2-1; TCRdb's D call, TRBD2, is unchecked because there is no DNA. CDR3 length: 13 amino acids. Germline loops: CDR1 DFQATT, CDR2 SNEGSKA (reference sequence).

This chain connects TRBV5-4 to TRBJ2-1; the D gene TCRdb calls, TRBD1, cannot be checked with no DNA. CDR1 and CDR2 (germline): SGHNT, YYREEE (reference sequence). This CDR3 comprises 14 residues. The CDR3: CASSHYDPGDEQFF.

V usage is TRBV9 and J usage is TRBJ2-2; TCRdb lists TRBD1, though no DNA is available to test this call. Germline V lookup: CDR1 SGDLS, CDR2 YYNGEE. There are 14 residues in the CDR3. The CDR3 spells CASSVMPGAGELFF.

The chain couples TRBV5-1 to TRBJ2-5; no DNA is available, so the TRBD2 call from TCRdb remains unchecked. This CDR3 region has 14 residues. Germline values: CDR1 SGHRS, CDR2 YFSETQ. The chain's CDR3 is CASSFFSEEETQYF.

The gene calls are TRBV28 and TRBJ2-7. From germline, CDR1 is MDHEN and CDR2 SYDVKM. The CDR3 length is 13 residues. CDR3 sequence: CASSVALSYEQYF.

The chain has TRBV28 and TRBJ2-7. The CDR3 contains 13 residues. In germline, CDR1 is MDHEN, CDR2 SYDVKM. CDR3 protein: CASRRIGAYEQYF.

The chain is built from TRBV28 and TRBJ2-2; the TCRdb call, TRBD2, lacks DNA for checking. The germline CDR1 and CDR2 sequences are MDHEN and SYDVKM. The CDR3 has 16 residues. The CDR3 loop reads CASSSGGPGRTGELFF.

The gene calls are TRBV6-2 or TRBV6-3 and TRBJ1-1. Germline CDR1 is MNHEY and CDR2 is SVGEGT. The CDR3 runs 13 residues. The CDR3 reads CASSLQMNTEAFF.

In terms of frequency, this clonotype is medium-sized (0.01 to 0.1%). The V call is TRBV5-1, the J call TRBJ2-2; without DNA, the TCRdb call of TRBD2 cannot be checked. Germline V CDR1 and CDR2: SGHRS, YFSETQ. The CDR3 is 15 residues long. The CDR3: CASTDPLAYTGELFF.

The chain links TRBV6-6 to TRBJ2-7; checking the TCRdb D call of TRBD1 is not possible without DNA. This CDR3 has 14 amino acids. CDR1 MNHNY and CDR2 SVGAGI come from the germline V gene (reference sequence). The CDR3 reads CASSYGGRGDEQYF.

This clonotype is identified as medium-sized from frequency. This chain connects TRBV5-6 to TRBJ2-3; TCRdb gives TRBD1 as the D gene, but with no DNA this cannot be confirmed. Germline loops: CDR1 SGHDT, CDR2 YYEEEE. The CDR3 sequence is 15 residues long. The chain's CDR3 is CASSLGGQGMDTQYF.

Judged by frequency, this clonotype is medium-sized (0.01 to 0.1%). The rearrangement links TRBV13 to TRBJ2-1; without DNA, the TCRdb call of TRBD1 cannot be checked. The CDR3 covers 16 residues. The germline CDR1 and CDR2 sequences are PRHDT and FYEKMQ (reference sequence). CDR3 amino acids: CASSSNPGQPYNEQFF.

This chain uses TRBV5-6 with TRBJ1-6. The CDR3 is made up of 14 amino acids. CDR1 SGHDT and CDR2 YYEEEE come from the germline V gene. CDR3 amino acids: CASSLKQPNSPLHF.

V usage is TRBV5-5 and J usage is TRBJ2-2; the TCRdb call, TRBD2, lacks DNA for checking. Germline CDR1 is SGHKS and CDR2 is YYEKEE (reference sequence). The CDR3 has 17 residues. Here the CDR3 reads CASSLSSGGHITGELFF.

This clonotype is identified as medium-sized from frequency. The genes are TRBV14 and TRBJ1-2; TCRdb picks TRBD1, but there is no DNA to check that call. The CDR3 is made up of 16 amino acids. Germline CDR1 and CDR2: SGHDN and FVKESK. CDR3 sequence reads: CASSTGDRGPEEGYTF.

The rearrangement uses TRBV20-1 and TRBJ1-1; with no DNA, the TCRdb D assignment of TRBD1 cannot be verified. There are 14 residues in the CDR3. Germline assignment: CDR1 DFQATT and CDR2 SNEGSKA (reference sequence). The CDR3 loop reads CSASLSTGLTEAFF.

The chain links TRBV7-2 to TRBJ2-3; TCRdb lists TRBD2, though no DNA is available to test this call. From germline, CDR1 is SGHTA and CDR2 FQGNSA. The CDR3 consists of 17 residues. The CDR3 is CASSLTVAGLPPDTQYF.

This clonotype is classed as medium-sized by frequency. The rearrangement links TRBV7-6 to TRBJ2-5; TCRdb designates TRBD1, a call that cannot be tested without DNA. The CDR3 extends over 15 amino acids. Germline V gene lookup returns CDR1 SGHVS and CDR2 FNYEAQ. CDR3 sequence: CASSLARTAQETQYF.